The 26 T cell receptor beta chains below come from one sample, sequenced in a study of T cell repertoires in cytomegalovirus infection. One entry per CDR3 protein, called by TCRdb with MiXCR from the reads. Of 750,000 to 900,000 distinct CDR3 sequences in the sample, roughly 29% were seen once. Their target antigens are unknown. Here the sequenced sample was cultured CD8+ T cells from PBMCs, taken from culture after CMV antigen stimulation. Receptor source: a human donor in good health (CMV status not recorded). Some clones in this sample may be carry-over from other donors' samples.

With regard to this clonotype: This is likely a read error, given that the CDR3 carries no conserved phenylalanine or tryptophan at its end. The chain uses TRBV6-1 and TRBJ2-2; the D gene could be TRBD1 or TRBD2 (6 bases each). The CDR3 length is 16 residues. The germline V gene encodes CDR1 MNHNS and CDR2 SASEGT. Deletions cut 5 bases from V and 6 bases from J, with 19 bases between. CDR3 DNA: TGTGCCAGCAGTCCCTCAGGGTGGGGGGCCCCCGGGGAGCTGTTTTCT. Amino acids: CASSPSGWGAPGELFS.

CDR3 DNA: TGTGCCAGCAGCCGCCGGGACAGGGAACGATTAGACGAGCAGTACTTC. Translated: CASSRRDRERLDEQYF. This chain joins TRBV7-6 and TRBJ2-7; 9 positions agree with TRBD1. V was clipped by 5 bases and J by 5 bases; unmatched bases: 13. Looked up from germline, CDR1 is SGHVS and CDR2 is FNYEAQ. The CDR3 loop spans 16 amino acids.

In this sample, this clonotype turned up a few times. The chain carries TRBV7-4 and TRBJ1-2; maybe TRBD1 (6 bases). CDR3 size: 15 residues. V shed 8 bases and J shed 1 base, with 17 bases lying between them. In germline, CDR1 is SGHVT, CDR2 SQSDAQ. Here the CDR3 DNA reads TGTGCCAGCCAGGGGCAGGACACCTATAACTATGGCTACACCTTC. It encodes CASQGQDTYNYGYTF.

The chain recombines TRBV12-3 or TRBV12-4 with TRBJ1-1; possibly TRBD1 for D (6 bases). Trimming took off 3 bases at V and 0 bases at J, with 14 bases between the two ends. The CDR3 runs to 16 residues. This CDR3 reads CASSLLGQPLNTEAFF. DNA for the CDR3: TGTGCCAGCAGTTTGTTAGGACAGCCTTTGAACACTGAAGCTTTCTTT.

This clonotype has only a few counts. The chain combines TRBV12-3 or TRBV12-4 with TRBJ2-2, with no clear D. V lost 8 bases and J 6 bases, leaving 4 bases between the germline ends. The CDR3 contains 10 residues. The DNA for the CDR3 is TGTGCCAGCGGGTCCGGGGAGCTGTTTTTT. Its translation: CASGSGELFF.

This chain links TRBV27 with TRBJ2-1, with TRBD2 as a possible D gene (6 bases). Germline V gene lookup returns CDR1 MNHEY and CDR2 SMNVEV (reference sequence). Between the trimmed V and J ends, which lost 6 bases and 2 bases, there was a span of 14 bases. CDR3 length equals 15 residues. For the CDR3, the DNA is TGTGCCAGCAGACTAGCAACAGGTCCCTACAATGAGCAGTTCTTC. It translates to CASRLATGPYNEQFF.

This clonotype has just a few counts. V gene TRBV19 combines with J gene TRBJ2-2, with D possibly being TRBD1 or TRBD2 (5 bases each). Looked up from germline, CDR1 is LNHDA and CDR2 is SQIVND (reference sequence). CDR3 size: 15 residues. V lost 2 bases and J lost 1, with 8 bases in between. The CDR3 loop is CASSIPGGNTGELFF. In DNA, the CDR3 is TGTGCCAGTAGTATACCTGGGGGGAACACCGGGGAGCTGTTTTTT.

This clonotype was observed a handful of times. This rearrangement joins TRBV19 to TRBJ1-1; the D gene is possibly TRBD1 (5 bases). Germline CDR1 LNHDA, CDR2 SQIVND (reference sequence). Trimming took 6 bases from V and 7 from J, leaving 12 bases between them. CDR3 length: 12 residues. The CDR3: CASRASQGEAFF. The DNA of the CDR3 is TGTGCCAGTAGGGCAAGCCAGGGTGAAGCTTTCTTT.

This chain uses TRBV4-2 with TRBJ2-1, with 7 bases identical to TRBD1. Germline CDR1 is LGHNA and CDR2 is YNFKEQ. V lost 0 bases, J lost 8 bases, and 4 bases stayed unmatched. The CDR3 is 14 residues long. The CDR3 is CASSQEQGGDEQFF. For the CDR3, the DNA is TGTGCCAGCAGCCAAGAGCAAGGGGGCGATGAGCAGTTCTTC.

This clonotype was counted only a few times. The CDR3 region is CASSVPNVTYNEQFF. For the CDR3, the DNA is TGTGCCAGCAGTGTCCCGAACGTAACCTACAATGAGCAGTTCTTC. The V call is TRBV2, the J call TRBJ2-1; D unclear. Trimming took 4 bases from V and 2 from J, leaving 12 bases between them. CDR3 size: 15 residues. In germline, CDR1 is SNHLY, CDR2 FYNNEI.

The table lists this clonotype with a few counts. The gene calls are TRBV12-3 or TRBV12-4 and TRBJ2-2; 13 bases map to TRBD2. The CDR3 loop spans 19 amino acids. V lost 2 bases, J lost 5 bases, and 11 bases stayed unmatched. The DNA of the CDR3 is TGTGCCAGCAGTTTATGGGGACTAGCGGGGCCCTCTGGGACCGGGGAGCTGTTTTTT. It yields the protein CASSLWGLAGPSGTGELFF.

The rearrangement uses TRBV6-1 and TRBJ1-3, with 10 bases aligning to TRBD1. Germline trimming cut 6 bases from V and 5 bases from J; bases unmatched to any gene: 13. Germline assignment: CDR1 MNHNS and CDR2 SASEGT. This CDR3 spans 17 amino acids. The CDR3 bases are TGTGCCAGCAGCCCCGTCTGGGACAGGGGTCCGAGAAACACCATATATTTT. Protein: CASSPVWDRGPRNTIYF.

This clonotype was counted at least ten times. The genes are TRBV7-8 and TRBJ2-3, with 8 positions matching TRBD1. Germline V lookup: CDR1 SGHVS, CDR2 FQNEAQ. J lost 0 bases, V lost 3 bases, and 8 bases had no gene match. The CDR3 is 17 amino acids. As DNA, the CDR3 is TGTGCCAGCAGCTTCGACGTGACAGGGGAAAGCACAGATACGCAGTATTTT. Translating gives CASSFDVTGESTDTQYF.

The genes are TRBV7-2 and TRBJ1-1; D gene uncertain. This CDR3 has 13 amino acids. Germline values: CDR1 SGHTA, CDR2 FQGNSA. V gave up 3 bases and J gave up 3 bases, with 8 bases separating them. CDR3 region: CASSFGPHTEAFF. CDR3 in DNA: TGTGCCAGCAGCTTTGGGCCTCACACTGAAGCTTTCTTT.

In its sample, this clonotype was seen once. CDR3 sequence reads: CASSPAYLGQGANTGELFF. The CDR3 nucleotides are TGTGCCAGCAGCCCCGCGTACCTCGGACAGGGGGCAAACACCGGGGAGCTGTTTTTT. The rearrangement links TRBV7-6 to TRBJ2-2; 11 bases are shared with TRBD1. CDR1 and CDR2 (germline): SGHVS, FNYEAQ. J was trimmed by 2 bases and V by 5 bases; bases with no gene match: 13. This CDR3 region has 19 residues.

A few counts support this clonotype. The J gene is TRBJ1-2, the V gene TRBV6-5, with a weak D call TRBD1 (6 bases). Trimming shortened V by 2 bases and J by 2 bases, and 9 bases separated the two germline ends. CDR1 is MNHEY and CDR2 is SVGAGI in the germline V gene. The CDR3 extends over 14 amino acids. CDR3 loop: CASSYGQGNYGYTF. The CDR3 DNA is TGTGCCAGCAGTTACGGGCAGGGGAACTATGGCTACACCTTC.

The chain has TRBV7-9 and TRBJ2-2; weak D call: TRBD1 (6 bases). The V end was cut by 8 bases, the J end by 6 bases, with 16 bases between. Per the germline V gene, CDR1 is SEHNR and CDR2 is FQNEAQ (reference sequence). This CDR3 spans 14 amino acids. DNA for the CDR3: TGTGCCAGCGGGGGCGATGATTACGCCGGGGAGCTGTTTTTT. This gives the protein CASGGDDYAGELFF.

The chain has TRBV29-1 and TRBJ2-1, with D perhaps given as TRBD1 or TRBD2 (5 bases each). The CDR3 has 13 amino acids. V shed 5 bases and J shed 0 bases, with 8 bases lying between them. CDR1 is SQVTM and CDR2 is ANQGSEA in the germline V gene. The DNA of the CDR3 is TGCAGCGTTCCTGGGGGCTCCTACAATGAGCAGTTCTTC. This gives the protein CSVPGGSYNEQFF.

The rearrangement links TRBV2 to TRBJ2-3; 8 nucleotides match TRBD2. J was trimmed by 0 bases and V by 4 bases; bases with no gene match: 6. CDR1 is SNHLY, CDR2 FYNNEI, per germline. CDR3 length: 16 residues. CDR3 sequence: CASSGGTRTSTDTQYF. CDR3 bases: TGTGCCAGCAGTGGGGGGACTAGAACTAGCACAGATACGCAGTATTTT.

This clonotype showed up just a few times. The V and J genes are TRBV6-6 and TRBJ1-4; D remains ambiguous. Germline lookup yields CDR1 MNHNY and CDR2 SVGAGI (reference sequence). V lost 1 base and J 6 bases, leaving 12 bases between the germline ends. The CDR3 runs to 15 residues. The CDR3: CASSYFGGADEKLFF. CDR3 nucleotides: TGTGCCAGCAGTTACTTTGGTGGAGCGGATGAAAAACTGTTTTTT.

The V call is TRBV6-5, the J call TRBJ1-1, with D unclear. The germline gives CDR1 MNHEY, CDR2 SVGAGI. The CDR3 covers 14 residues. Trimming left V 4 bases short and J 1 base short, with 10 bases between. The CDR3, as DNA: TGTGCCAGCAGTTTCTCCGGTCCGAACACTGAAGCTTTCTTT. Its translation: CASSFSGPNTEAFF.

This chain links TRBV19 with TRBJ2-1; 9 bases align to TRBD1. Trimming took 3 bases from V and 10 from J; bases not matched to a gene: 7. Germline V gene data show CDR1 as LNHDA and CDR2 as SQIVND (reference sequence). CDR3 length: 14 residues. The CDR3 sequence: CASSIRDREREQFF. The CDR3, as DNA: TGTGCCAGTAGTATTAGGGACAGGGAACGGGAGCAGTTCTTC. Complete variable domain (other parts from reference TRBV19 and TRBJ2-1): DGGITQSPKYLFRKEGQNVTLSCEQNLNHDAMYWYRQDPGQGLRLIYYSQIVNDFQKGDIAEGYSVSREKKESFPLTVTSAQKNPTAFYLCASSIRDREREQFFGPGTRLTVL.

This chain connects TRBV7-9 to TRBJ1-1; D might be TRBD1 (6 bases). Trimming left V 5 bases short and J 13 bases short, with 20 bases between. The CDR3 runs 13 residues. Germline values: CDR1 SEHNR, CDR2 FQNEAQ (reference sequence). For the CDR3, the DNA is TGTGCCAGCAGCCACTCCAGGGGCGGTTCTTTTTTCTTT. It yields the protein CASSHSRGGSFFF.

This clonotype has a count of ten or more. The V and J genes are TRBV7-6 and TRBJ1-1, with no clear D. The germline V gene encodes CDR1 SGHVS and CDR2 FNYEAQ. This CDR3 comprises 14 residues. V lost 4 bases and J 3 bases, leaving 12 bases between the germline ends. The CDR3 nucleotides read TGTGCCAGCAGCTGGACCTCTGGGGACACTGAAGCTTTCTTT. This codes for CASSWTSGDTEAFF.

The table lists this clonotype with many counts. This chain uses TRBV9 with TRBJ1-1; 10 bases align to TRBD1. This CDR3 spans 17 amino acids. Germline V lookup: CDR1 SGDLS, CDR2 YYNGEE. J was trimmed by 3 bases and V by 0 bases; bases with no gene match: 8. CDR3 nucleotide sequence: TGTGCCAGCAGCGTAGCTTGGGTAGGGACAGGGGACACTGAAGCTTTCTTT. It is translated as CASSVAWVGTGDTEAFF. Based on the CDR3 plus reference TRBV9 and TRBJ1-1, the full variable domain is DSGVTQTPKHLITATGQRVTLRCSPRSGDLSVYWYQQSLDQGLQFLIQYYNGEERAKGNILERFSAQQFPDLHSELNLSSLELGDSALYFCASSVAWVGTGDTEAFFGQGTRLTVV.

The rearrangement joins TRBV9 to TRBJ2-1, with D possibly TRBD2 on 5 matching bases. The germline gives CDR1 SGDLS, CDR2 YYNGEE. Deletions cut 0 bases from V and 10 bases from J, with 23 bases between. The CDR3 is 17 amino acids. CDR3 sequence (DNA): TGTGCCAGCAGCGTAGAGTTGGTGGGCGGATTGGAGGTCGAGCAGTTCTTC. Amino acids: CASSVELVGGLEVEQFF.